The rows below give T cell receptor beta chains drawn from one sample of a study of T cell changes during pregnancy in multiple sclerosis. Here immunoSEQ multiplex PCR was the method, and the copy in TCRdb shows in-frame clones only, minus some. The sample includes about 49,000 clones, approximately 90% of them seen just once. The material sequenced was CD4+ T cells from peripheral blood mononuclear cells, taken in the second trimester of pregnancy. These receptors all come from a female donor in good health, enrolled as a control in a pregnancy study. Both conserved end residues are part of each CDR3. The order of the fields is V gene, J gene, clone size, D gene, CDR3 DNA, CDR3 protein. D genes are given only for firm matches. Clone size is not always given. Where it is, it says once, few, many or a class for expanded clones.

>TRBV10-3|TRBJ2-5|.|.
TGTGCCATCAGTGAGTCTGCGGGTTTGGAGACCCAGTACTTC
CAISESAGLETQYF
>TRBV19|TRBJ2-7|.|TRBD1
TGTGCCAGTACCTCCTCAACAGGGGTCTCCTACGAGCAGTACTTC
CASTSSTGVSYEQYF
>TRBV5-4|TRBJ2-1|.|TRBD1
TGTGCCAGCAGTCCCGACAGGGGTAGGGGAGTTTTCTTC
CASSPDRGRGVFF
>TRBV7-9|TRBJ1-2|.|.
TGTGCCAGCAGCTTCTCTAACTATGGCTACACCTTC
CASSFSNYGYTF
>TRBV7-9|TRBJ1-2|.|.
TGTGCCAGCAGCTTAACCTTATTGGCCTATGGCTACACCTTC
CASSLTLLAYGYTF
>TRBV19|TRBJ2-2|.|TRBD2
TGTGCCAGTAGTAGGGGACTACCAAACACCGGGGAGCTGTTTTTT
CASSRGLPNTGELFF
>TRBV30|TRBJ1-5|.|TRBD1
TGTGCCTGGAGCCATAGACAGGGGGATCAGCCCCAGCATTTT
CAWSHRQGDQPQHF
>TRBV6-6|TRBJ1-6|.|.
TGTGCCAGCAGTTCCCTCCTCAATTCACCCCTCCACTTT
CASSSLLNSPLHF
>TRBV9|TRBJ2-3|.|TRBD2
TGTGCCAGCAGCGTAGTCGCTAGCGGGGGGCGGAATACGCAGTATTTT
CASSVVASGGRNTQYF
>TRBV11-2|TRBJ2-7|.|TRBD2
TGTGCCAGCAGCTACGACTCGGGGGGTTACGAGCAGTACTTC
CASSYDSGGYEQYF
>TRBV11-3|TRBJ2-7|.|TRBD2
TGTGCCAGCAGCTGGGGCGCGGGGGGGCTTGAGCAGTACTTC
CASSWGAGGLEQYF
>TRBV9|TRBJ1-5|once|TRBD1
TGTGCCAGCAGCGTCACAGGGGGGGGCCAGCCCCAGCATTTT
CASSVTGGGQPQHF
>TRBV10-3|TRBJ1-5|.|.
TGTGCCATCAGTGAGGAGCCGGGTACAGGGCAGCCCCAGCATTTT
CAISEEPGTGQPQHF
>TRBV18|TRBJ1-6|.|.
TGTGCCAGCGCCAGGGAAGCCCCTAATTCACCCCTCCACTTT
CASAREAPNSPLHF
>TRBV30|TRBJ2-7|.|.
TGTGCCTGGAGTGTTCCCCCCACAAACTACGAGCAGTACTTC
CAWSVPPTNYEQYF
>TRBV30|TRBJ1-2|.|.
TGTGCCTCCTTCAGACCGGGAGGTAACTATGGCTACACCTTC
CASFRPGGNYGYTF
>TRBV7-3|TRBJ2-5|.|TRBD2
TGTGCCAGCAGCCTCCTAGCGGGCACTCAAGAGACCCAGTACTTC
CASSLLAGTQETQYF
>TRBV7-2|TRBJ2-3|once|TRBD1
TGTGCCAGCAGCTTATGGGACAGCAGCACAGATACGCAGTATTTT
CASSLWDSSTDTQYF
>TRBV5-1|TRBJ2-3|.|TRBD2
TGCGCCAGCAGCCCCGAAGGCGGGGGGGCTATGACAGATACGCAGTATTTT
CASSPEGGGAMTDTQYF
>TRBV18|TRBJ1-2|.|.
TGTGCCAGCTCATCAGGGGAAACTTATGGCTACACCTTC
CASSSGETYGYTF
>TRBV27|TRBJ2-5|.|.
TGTGCCAGCAGTTGGAGGGCCCAAGAGACCCAGTACTTC
CASSWRAQETQYF
>TRBV5-4|TRBJ2-1|.|TRBD1
TGTGCCAGCACAGGGGGCTCCTACAATGAGCAGTTCTTC
CASTGGSYNEQFF
>TRBV7-3|TRBJ1-1|once|.
TGTGCCAGCAGCCCTAGGAGGAACACTGAAGCTTTCTTT
CASSPRRNTEAFF
>TRBV18|TRBJ1-6|.|.
TGTGCCAGCTCACGGCAGGACTCCTATAATTCACCCCTCCACTTT
CASSRQDSYNSPLHF
>TRBV11-3|TRBJ2-5|.|TRBD1
TGTGCCAGCAGCATCGGACAGGGGAAGACGGAGACCCAGTACTTC
CASSIGQGKTETQYF
>TRBV19|TRBJ2-1|.|.
TGTGCCAGTACAAAGGCAGGGGCGGAAAATGAGCAGTTCTTC
CASTKAGAENEQFF
>TRBV9|TRBJ2-1|.|TRBD2
TGTGCCAGCAGCGTATCGGGCGGGGGGGCAAATAATGAGCAGTTCTTC
CASSVSGGGANNEQFF
>TRBV27|TRBJ1-1|.|TRBD1
TGTGCCAGCAGTTTATCCGGGACAGGGGTGTATAGTACTGAAGCTTTCTTT
CASSLSGTGVYSTEAFF
>TRBV6-1|TRBJ1-6|few|.
TGTGCCAGCACCGTGAACGGGTCACCCCTCCACTTT
CASTVNGSPLHF